This T cell receptor (beta chain) was identified during a study of blood T cell repertoires in COVID-19. Study background: Spain, Italy and the United States supplied samples that represented acute and convalescent COVID-19. Sample material is recorded as cDNA or gDNA derived from T cells, B-cell-depleted T cells, or PBMCs.

V trimming: 7 bases; J trimming: 1 base; junction bases outside the gene matches: 6. The germline gives CDR1 PRHDT, CDR2 FYEKMQ (reference sequence). The CDR3 covers 14 residues. Per the original data handling: Reference gene primers were amplified, and this amplification served to estimate nucleated cell counts. Only in-frame clones appear in the TCRdb table, and some are missing; sequencing was by immunoSEQ multiplex PCR. The V and J calls and clone size were taken over from that table, and D and trimming were inferred from the DNA. In the table there are some 80,000 clones, around 90% of which are singletons.

The sequence was collected from a woman between 45 and 60 years old with active or convalescent COVID-19. This chain uses TRBV13 with TRBJ1-2; TRBD1 agrees at 7 bases. Material: peripheral blood. The CDR3 DNA follows: TGTGCCAGCACCCAAGGACAGGATAACTATGGCTACACCTTC. Protein sequence: CASTQGQDNYGYTF.